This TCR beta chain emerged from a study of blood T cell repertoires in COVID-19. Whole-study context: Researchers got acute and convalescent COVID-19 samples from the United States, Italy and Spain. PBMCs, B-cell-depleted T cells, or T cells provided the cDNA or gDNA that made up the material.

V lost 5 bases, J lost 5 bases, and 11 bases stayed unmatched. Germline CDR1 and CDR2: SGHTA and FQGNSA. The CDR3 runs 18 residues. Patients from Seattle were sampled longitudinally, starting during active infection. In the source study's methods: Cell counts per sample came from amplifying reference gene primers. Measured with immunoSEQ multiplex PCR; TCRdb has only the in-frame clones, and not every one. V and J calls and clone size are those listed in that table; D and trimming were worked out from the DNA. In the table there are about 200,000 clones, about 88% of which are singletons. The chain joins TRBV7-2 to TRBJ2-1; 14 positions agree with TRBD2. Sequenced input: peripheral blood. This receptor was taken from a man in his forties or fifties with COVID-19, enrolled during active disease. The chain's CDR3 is CASSLGLAGGRFHNEQFF. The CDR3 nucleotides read TGTGCCAGCAGCCTTGGACTAGCGGGAGGTCGGTTCCACAATGAGCAGTTCTTC.